Each of the 6 T cell receptor beta chains below was sequenced from the same sample in a study of breast tumors, draining lymph nodes, adjacent tissues. TCRdb re-analysed the multiplex PCR reads in MiXCR, keeping a single row per CDR3 protein. Of some 250,000 distinct CDR3 sequences in the sample, roughly a third are singletons; the top ten hold 3% to 4.5%. Axillary draining lymph nodes of breast cancer patients supplied the node samples. The source material was axillary lymph node tissue. These receptors were taken from a female donor with breast cancer. Some clones in this sample may be carry-over from other donors' samples.

In this sample, this clonotype turned up many times. The rearrangement uses TRBV15 and TRBJ2-3; D is uncertain. Germline V gene data show CDR1 as LNHNV and CDR2 as YYDKDF (reference sequence). The V gene lost 1 base and the J gene lost 0 bases, with 11 bases spanning the gap. This CDR3 is built from 16 residues. CDR3 nucleotides: TGTGCCACCAGCAGAGTGGAAAGGGTCAGCACAGATACGCAGTATTTT. It translates to CATSRVERVSTDTQYF.

Ten or more counts support this clonotype. The V and J genes are TRBV12-3 or TRBV12-4 and TRBJ2-2; a possible D gene is TRBD2 (6 bases). The CDR3 spans 16 residues. The V end was cut by 1 base, the J end by 5 bases, with 14 bases between. CDR3 nucleotides: TGTGCCAGCAGTTTAGTGATCGGGAGTGGAACCGGGGAGCTGTTTTTT. Translation gives CASSLVIGSGTGELFF.

This clonotype was picked up many times. The gene calls are TRBV6-1 and TRBJ2-7, with D possibly being TRBD1 (5 bases). CDR1 is MNHNS, CDR2 SASEGT, per germline. This CDR3 spans 13 amino acids. Trimming pared 6 bases from V and 4 bases from J, leaving 13 bases between. CDR3 nucleotides: TGTGCCAGCAGCCCCGGACATTTTTACGAGCAGTACTTC. This gives the protein CASSPGHFYEQYF.

V and J are TRBV20-1 and TRBJ2-6, with 9 bases aligning to TRBD1. Germline V CDR1 and CDR2: DFQATT, SNEGSKA (reference sequence). V gave up 5 bases and J gave up 3 bases; unmatched junction bases: 14. This CDR3 has 18 amino acids. The CDR3 is CSARRTGALGFGANVLTF. The CDR3 bases are TGCAGTGCTCGCCGGACAGGGGCTCTGGGCTTTGGGGCCAACGTCCTGACTTTC.

This clonotype has a count of ten or more. V gene TRBV7-3 combines with J gene TRBJ2-7; D is unclear. V was clipped by 4 bases and J by 3 bases, with 16 bases between them. Per the germline V gene, CDR1 is SGHTA and CDR2 is FQGTGA. This CDR3 has 15 residues. DNA for the CDR3: TGTGCCAGCAGCTCAAGCCCGACCTTAATCTACGAGCAGTACTTC. Encoded protein: CASSSSPTLIYEQYF. Drawing the rest from reference TRBV7-3 and TRBJ2-7, the complete variable domain is GAGVSQTPSNKVTEKGKYVELRCDPISGHTALYWYRQSLGQGPEFLIYFQGTGAADDSGLPNDRFFAVRPEGSVSTLKIQRTERGDSAVYLCASSSSPTLIYEQYFGPGTRLTVT.

This clonotype was counted ten times or more. This chain uses TRBV12-3 or TRBV12-4 with TRBJ2-5; D remains unclear. Deletions cut 4 bases from V and 0 bases from J, with 6 bases between. This CDR3 is built from 13 residues. The CDR3 loop reads CASSWTNQETQYF. CDR3 sequence (DNA): TGTGCCAGCAGTTGGACCAACCAAGAGACCCAGTACTTC.